This T cell receptor (beta chain) was documented in a study of T cells in localized non-small cell lung cancer. Here immunoSEQ multiplex PCR was the method, and the copy in TCRdb shows in-frame clones only, minus some. The sample includes about 52,000 clones, 70% to 90% of them seen just once. Regarding the study as a whole: Investigators sequenced only a single tumor region, leaving heterogeneity possible. Uninvolved adjacent lung had more T cell clonality than any other tissue, topping tumor. Among the top 100 tumor clones, a median about 52 appeared in adjacent lung.

Of note for this clone: As yet, its antigen is unknown.

Germline V gives CDR1 LGHNT, CDR2 FRNRAP. Unmatched junction bases numbered 6, after V lost 6 bases and J lost 5 bases. This CDR3 spans 14 amino acids. V and J are TRBV12-5 and TRBJ2-2, with TRBD1 identical over 7 bases. The receptor was isolated from a female donor with stage II lung adenocarcinoma. Sequencing was performed on PBMCs, taken before any cancer treatment. This CDR3 is CASGSGQPTGELFF. The CDR3, as DNA: TGTGCTAGTGGCTCGGGACAGCCTACCGGGGAGCTGTTTTTT.